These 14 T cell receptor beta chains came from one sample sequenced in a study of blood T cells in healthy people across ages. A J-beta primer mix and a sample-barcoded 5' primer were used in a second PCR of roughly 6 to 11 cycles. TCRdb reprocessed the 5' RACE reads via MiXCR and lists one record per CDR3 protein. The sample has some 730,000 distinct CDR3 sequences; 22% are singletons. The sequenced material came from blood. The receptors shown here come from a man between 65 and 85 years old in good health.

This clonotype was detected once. The DNA of the CDR3 is TGTACCAGCAGCTTGACTAGCGGGAGATGGGATGAGCAGTTCTTC. This sequence encodes CTSSLTSGRWDEQFF. The J gene is TRBJ2-5, the V gene TRBV7-2, with TRBD2 matching over 12 bases. TRBJ2-1 explains the end of the DNA better; the J call may be wrong. Germline V gene lookup returns CDR1 SGHTA and CDR2 FQGNSA. The CDR3 sequence is 15 residues long.

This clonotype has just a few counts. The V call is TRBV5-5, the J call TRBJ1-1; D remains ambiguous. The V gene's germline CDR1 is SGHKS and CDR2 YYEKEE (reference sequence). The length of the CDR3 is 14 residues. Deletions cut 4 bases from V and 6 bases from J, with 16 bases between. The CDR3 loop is CASSLWTKRPEAFF. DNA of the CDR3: TGTGCCAGCAGCCTCTGGACCAAACGCCCTGAAGCTTTCTTT.

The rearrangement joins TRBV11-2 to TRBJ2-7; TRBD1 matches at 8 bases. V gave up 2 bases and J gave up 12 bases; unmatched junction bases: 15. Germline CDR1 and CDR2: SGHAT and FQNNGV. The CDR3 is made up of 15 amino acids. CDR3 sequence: CASSLHLGQATAGYF. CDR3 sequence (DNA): TGTGCCAGCAGCTTACATTTGGGACAGGCAACTGCAGGGTACTTC.

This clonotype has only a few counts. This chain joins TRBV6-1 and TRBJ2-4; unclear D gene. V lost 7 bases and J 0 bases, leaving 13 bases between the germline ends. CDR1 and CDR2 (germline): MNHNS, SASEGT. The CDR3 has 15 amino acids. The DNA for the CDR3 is TGTGCCAGCAAGGTTACACCATTAGCCAAAAACATTCAGTACTTC. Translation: CASKVTPLAKNIQYF.

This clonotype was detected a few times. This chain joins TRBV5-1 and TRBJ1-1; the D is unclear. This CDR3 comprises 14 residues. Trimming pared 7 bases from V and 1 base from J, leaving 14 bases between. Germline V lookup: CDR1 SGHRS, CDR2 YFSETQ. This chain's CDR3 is CASWPSVANTEAFF. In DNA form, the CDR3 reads TGCGCCAGCTGGCCCTCGGTTGCGAACACTGAAGCTTTCTTT. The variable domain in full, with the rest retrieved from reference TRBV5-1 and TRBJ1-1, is KAGVTQTPRYLIKTRGQQVTLSCSPISGHRSVSWYQQTPGQGLQFLFEYFSETQRNKGNFPGRFSGRQFSNSRSEMNVSTLELGDSALYLCASWPSVANTEAFFGQGTRLTVV.

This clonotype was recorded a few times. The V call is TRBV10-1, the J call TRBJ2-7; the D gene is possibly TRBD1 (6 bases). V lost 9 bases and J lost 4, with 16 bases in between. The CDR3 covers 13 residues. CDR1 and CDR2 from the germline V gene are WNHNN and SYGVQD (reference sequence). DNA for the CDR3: TGCGCCAGTTCCCCGGGACATAAGTACGAGCAGTACTTC. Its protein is CASSPGHKYEQYF.

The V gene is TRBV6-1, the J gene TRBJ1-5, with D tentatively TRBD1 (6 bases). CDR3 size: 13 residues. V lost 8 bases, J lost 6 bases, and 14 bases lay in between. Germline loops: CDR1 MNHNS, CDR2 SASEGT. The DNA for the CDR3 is TGTGCCAGCGCAACAGGGTACGGTCAGCCCCAGCATTTT. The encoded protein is CASATGYGQPQHF.

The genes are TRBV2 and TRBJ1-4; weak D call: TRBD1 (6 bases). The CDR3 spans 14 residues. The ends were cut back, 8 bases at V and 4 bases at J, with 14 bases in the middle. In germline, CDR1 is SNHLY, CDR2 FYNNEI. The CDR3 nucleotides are TGTGCCAGCGATTGGGCAGGGGATAATGAAAAACTGTTTTTT. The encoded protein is CASDWAGDNEKLFF.

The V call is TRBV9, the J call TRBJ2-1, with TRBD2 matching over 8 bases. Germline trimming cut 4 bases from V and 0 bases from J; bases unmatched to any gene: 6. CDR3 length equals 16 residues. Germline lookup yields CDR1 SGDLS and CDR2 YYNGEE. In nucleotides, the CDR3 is TGTGCCAGCAGCAGTGGCGGGGGGAGCTCCTACAATGAGCAGTTCTTC. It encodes CASSSGGGSSYNEQFF.

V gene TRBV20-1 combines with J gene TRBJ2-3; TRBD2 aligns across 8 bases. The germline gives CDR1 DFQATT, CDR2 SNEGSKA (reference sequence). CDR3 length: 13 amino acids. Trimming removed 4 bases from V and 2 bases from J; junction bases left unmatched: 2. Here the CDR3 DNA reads TGCAGTGCTATAGCGGGGTACACAGATACGCAGTATTTT. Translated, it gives CSAIAGYTDTQYF.

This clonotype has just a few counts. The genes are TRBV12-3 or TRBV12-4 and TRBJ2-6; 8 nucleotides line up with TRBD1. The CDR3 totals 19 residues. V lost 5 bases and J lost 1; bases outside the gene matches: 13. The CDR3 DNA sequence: TGTGCCAGCAGTCGCAGGGGGCTAGGGTTTCGATCTGGGGCCAACGTCCTGACTTTC. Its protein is CASSRRGLGFRSGANVLTF.

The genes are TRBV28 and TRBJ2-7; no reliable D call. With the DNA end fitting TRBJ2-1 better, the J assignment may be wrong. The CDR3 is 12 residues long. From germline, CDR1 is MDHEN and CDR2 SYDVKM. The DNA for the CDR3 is TGTGCCAGCAGTCGACTCGCCCTAGTGCAGTTCTTC. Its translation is CASSRLALVQFF.

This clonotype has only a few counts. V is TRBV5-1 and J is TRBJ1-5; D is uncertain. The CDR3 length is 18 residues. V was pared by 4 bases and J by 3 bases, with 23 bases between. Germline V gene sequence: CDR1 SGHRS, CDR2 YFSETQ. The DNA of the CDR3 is TGCGCCAGCAGCCCTGTACCGCAGGCATCAAAACCCAATCAGCCCCAGCATTTT. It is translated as CASSPVPQASKPNQPQHF. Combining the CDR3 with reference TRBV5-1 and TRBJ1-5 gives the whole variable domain KAGVTQTPRYLIKTRGQQVTLSCSPISGHRSVSWYQQTPGQGLQFLFEYFSETQRNKGNFPGRFSGRQFSNSRSEMNVSTLELGDSALYLCASSPVPQASKPNQPQHFGDGTRLSIL.

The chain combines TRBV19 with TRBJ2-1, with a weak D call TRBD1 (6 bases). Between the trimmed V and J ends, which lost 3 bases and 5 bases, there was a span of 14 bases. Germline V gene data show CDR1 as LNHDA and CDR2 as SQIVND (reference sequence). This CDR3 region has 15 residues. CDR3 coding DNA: TGTGCCAGTAGTATTCCAGGGGATGGTGACAATGAGCAGTTCTTC. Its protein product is CASSIPGDGDNEQFF. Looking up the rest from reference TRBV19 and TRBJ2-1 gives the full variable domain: DGGITQSPKYLFRKEGQNVTLSCEQNLNHDAMYWYRQDPGQGLRLIYYSQIVNDFQKGDIAEGYSVSREKKESFPLTVTSAQKNPTAFYLCASSIPGDGDNEQFFGPGTRLTVL.